These T cell receptor beta chains were read from a single sample in a study. Data came from immunoSEQ multiplex PCR; TCRdb stores just in-frame clones and leaves some out. In the table there are approximately 50,000 clones, 85% to 95% of which are singletons. The sequenced material came from PBMCs. These receptors were collected from a middle-aged man with rheumatoid arthritis. Each CDR3 is given with its conserved first and last residue. Fields, in order: J gene, V gene, D gene, clone size, CDR3 protein, CDR3 DNA. D genes are given only for firm matches. Some rows mark clone size as missing; the rest say once, few, many or name a class of expanded clone.

J: TRBJ1-2; V: TRBV25-1; D: TRBD1; size: -; CDR3: CASSDQTGTANYGYTF; DNA: TGTGCCAGCAGTGACCAAACCGGGACAGCGAACTATGGCTACACCTTC
J: TRBJ2-7; V: TRBV10-3; D: TRBD1; size: -; CDR3: CAISYRGLDEQYF; DNA: TGTGCCATCAGTTATAGGGGGCTAGACGAGCAGTACTTC
J: TRBJ2-1; V: TRBV11-2; D: -; size: -; CDR3: CASSPLVEQFF; DNA: TGTGCCAGCAGCCCATTGGTGGAGCAGTTCTTC
J: TRBJ2-1; V: TRBV19; D: -; size: -; CDR3: CASSIDLGSEQFF; DNA: TGTGCCAGTAGTATAGATCTAGGGAGTGAGCAGTTCTTC
J: TRBJ2-7; V: TRBV19; D: TRBD2; size: once; CDR3: CASSDSGSPSYEQYF; DNA: TGTGCCAGTAGTGATAGCGGGTCCCCCTCCTACGAGCAGTACTTC
J: TRBJ1-1; V: TRBV7-9; D: -; size: -; CDR3: CASSLTGYGTEAFF; DNA: TGTGCCAGCAGCTTAACAGGGTATGGCACTGAAGCTTTCTTT
J: TRBJ2-7; V: TRBV4-1; D: -; size: -; CDR3: CASSQDWGSPTGEQYF; DNA: TGCGCCAGCAGCCAAGATTGGGGGTCACCTACAGGCGAGCAGTACTTC
J: TRBJ1-1; V: TRBV19; D: TRBD1; size: -; CDR3: CASSFRQGGTTEAFF; DNA: TGTGCCAGTAGTTTCCGACAGGGTGGGACCACTGAAGCTTTCTTT
J: TRBJ2-7; V: TRBV6-2/TRBV6-3; D: TRBD2; size: -; CDR3: CASSYSVGLLAGDHEQYF; DNA: TGTGCCAGCAGTTACTCGGTAGGGTTACTAGCGGGAGACCACGAGCAGTACTTC
J: TRBJ2-1; V: TRBV9; D: TRBD2; size: -; CDR3: CASSVAGGPLNEQFF; DNA: TGTGCCAGCAGCGTGGCGGGGGGGCCTCTGAATGAGCAGTTCTTC
J: TRBJ2-7; V: TRBV30; D: TRBD2; size: -; CDR3: CAWTPWGTSGSIYEQYF; DNA: TGTGCCTGGACGCCGTGGGGGACTAGCGGGTCTATCTACGAGCAGTACTTC
J: TRBJ1-5; V: TRBV7-2; D: -; size: -; CDR3: CASSVLLGGNQPQHF; DNA: TGTGCCAGCAGCGTTCTACTCGGGGGCAATCAGCCCCAGCATTTT
J: TRBJ2-1; V: TRBV11-3; D: TRBD2; size: -; CDR3: CASSPGGADEQFF; DNA: TGTGCCAGCAGCCCGGGGGGGGCGGATGAGCAGTTCTTC
J: TRBJ1-2; V: TRBV11-2; D: TRBD1; size: -; CDR3: CASSPAQGAVYGYTF; DNA: TGTGCCAGCAGCCCCGCTCAGGGGGCGGTCTATGGCTACACCTTC